The TCR beta chain described here comes from a study of cytomegalovirus exposure and HLA in healthy donors. With 60 Vbeta and 13 Jbeta primers, the PCR was carried out. Using immunoSEQ multiplex PCR, the repertoire was profiled, and TCRdb retains in-frame clones only, with some absent. This sample's table has under 250,000 clones. Comments on this clone: What it binds is not known.

The V segment lost 2 bases and the J segment 0 bases; nucleotides outside the gene matches: 7. This CDR3 contains 18 residues. CDR1 SGHRS and CDR2 YFSETQ come from the germline V gene. Findings and caveats of the study: What TCR beta sequences reportedly achieved was accurate prediction of HLA-A and HLA-B alleles in most subjects.

Material for sequencing was PBMCs. The clonotype was recovered from a girl aged 2 to 9 in good health and CMV-seropositive. The rearrangement uses TRBV5-1 and TRBJ2-1, with TRBD2 matching 11 bases. The CDR3 region is CASSFITSGSFSYNEQFF. The CDR3 nucleotides read TGCGCCAGCAGCTTCATCACTAGCGGGAGTTTCTCCTACAATGAGCAGTTCTTC.